One and the same sample provided the 3 T cell receptor beta chains below, sequenced in a study of T cell changes during pregnancy in multiple sclerosis. The data were produced by immunoSEQ multiplex PCR, yet TCRdb's version contains in-frame clones alone and is incomplete. The sample has tens of thousands of clones, 94% seen once. The sample consisted of peripheral blood, taken in the third trimester of pregnancy. The receptors come from a female donor with multiple sclerosis, enrolled in a pregnancy study.

This clone came up once. The rearrangement joins TRBV19 to TRBJ2-1; TRBD2 agrees at 9 bases. The CDR3 length is 14 residues. The germline gives CDR1 LNHDA, CDR2 SQIVND (reference sequence). Trimming at V came to 6 bases and at J to 7 bases, leaving 7 bases not matched to a gene. CDR3 nucleotide sequence: TGTGCCAGTAGGCGTCTAGCGGGGAGAAATGAGCAGTTCTTC. Protein sequence: CASRRLAGRNEQFF.

The rearrangement uses TRBV11-2 and TRBJ1-5; D gene ambiguous. Trimming removed 7 bases at V and 3 bases at J, with 7 bases between. The CDR3 covers 12 residues. Germline assignment: CDR1 SGHAT and CDR2 FQNNGV. The CDR3 is CASTSNNQPQHF. The DNA for the CDR3 is TGTGCCAGCACCAGTAACAATCAGCCCCAGCATTTT. Supplemented by reference TRBV11-2 and TRBJ1-5, the full variable domain reads EAGVAQSPRYKIIEKRQSVAFWCNPISGHATLYWYQQILGQGPKLLIQFQNNGVVDDSQLPKDRFSAERLKGVDSTLKIQPAKLEDSAVYLCASTSNNQPQHFGDGTRLSIL.

The chain couples TRBV7-2 to TRBJ1-3; TRBD1 agrees at 7 bases. With 3 bases clipped from V and 9 bases from J, the junction kept 8 bases outside the gene matches. Germline CDR1 reads SGHTA; CDR2 reads FQGNSA. CDR3 length: 14 residues. For the CDR3, the DNA is TGTGCCAGCAGCTTGGACAGGCGCCCGAGCACCATATATTTT. It is translated as CASSLDRRPSTIYF.